This T cell receptor beta chain was sequenced in a study of Ad26.COV2.S vaccination and SARS-CoV-2 variants. Treatment reported: over 15 received Ad26.COV2.S at low or high dose, single or two shots; about 5 received placebo; per-sample allocation not given. Samples were taken on day 63 after the first vaccine or placebo injection. TCRdb keeps only in-frame clones here, not all; method: immunoSEQ multiplex PCR. The data hold about 680,000 clones, with around 90% observed a single time. CDR3 size: 15 residues. Germline V lookup: CDR1 SGHAT, CDR2 FQNNGV. J was trimmed by 0 bases and V by 5 bases; bases with no gene match: 4.

The chain recombines TRBV11-2 with TRBJ1-1; TRBD1 aligns across 9 bases. This sequence originates from a person aged 18-60 years who received the Ad26.COV2.S COVID-19 vaccine or a placebo. Sequencing used peripheral blood, obtained in a trial of Ad26.COV2.S vaccine versus placebo. CDR3 in amino acids: CASSPGQGMNTEAFF. The CDR3 DNA follows: TGTGCCAGCAGCCCTGGACAGGGGATGAACACTGAAGCTTTCTTT. The full variable domain, in which reference TRBV11-2 and TRBJ1-1 provide the parts outside the CDR3, is EAGVAQSPRYKIIEKRQSVAFWCNPISGHATLYWYQQILGQGPKLLIQFQNNGVVDDSQLPKDRFSAERLKGVDSTLKIQPAKLEDSAVYLCASSPGQGMNTEAFFGQGTRLTVV.